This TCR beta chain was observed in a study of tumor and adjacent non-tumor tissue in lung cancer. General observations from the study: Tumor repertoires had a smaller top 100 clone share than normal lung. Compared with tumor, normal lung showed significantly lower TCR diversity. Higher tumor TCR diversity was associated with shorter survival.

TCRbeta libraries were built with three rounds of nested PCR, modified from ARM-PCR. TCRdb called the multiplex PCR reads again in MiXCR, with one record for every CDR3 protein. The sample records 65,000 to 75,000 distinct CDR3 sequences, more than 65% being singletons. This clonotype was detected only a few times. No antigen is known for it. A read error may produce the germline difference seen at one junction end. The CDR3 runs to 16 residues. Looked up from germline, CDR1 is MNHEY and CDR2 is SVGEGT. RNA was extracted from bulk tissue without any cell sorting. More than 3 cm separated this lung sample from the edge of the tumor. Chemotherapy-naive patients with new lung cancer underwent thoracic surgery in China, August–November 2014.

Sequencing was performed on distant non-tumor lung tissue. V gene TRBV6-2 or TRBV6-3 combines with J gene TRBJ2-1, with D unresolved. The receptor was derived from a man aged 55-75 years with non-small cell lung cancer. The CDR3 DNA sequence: TGTGCCGGCAGTTTGTCCCCTGACGGGTCCTACAATGAGCAGTTCTTC. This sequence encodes CAGSLSPDGSYNEQFF.